This TCR beta chain was sequenced during a study of blood T cell repertoires in COVID-19. Study context: Samples taken during acute and convalescent COVID-19 were collected in the United States, Italy and Spain. The analysed material was cDNA or gDNA that came from T cells, B-cell-depleted T cells, or PBMCs.

Original methodology: By means of reference gene primer amplification, nucleated cell counts were estimated. The assay was immunoSEQ multiplex PCR, and TCRdb's table has in-frame clones only and misses some. Clone size and V and J calls were adopted from that table, with D and trimming inferred from the DNA. Of under 300,000 clones in the sample, 84% were seen once. Germline values: CDR1 LNHDA, CDR2 SQIVND (reference sequence). The CDR3 is made up of 13 amino acids. The V end lost 5 bases, the J end lost 2 bases, and 7 bases lay between the germline ends. The source of this sequence is a man in his forties who had recovered from COVID-19. Material for sequencing was peripheral blood. The gene calls are TRBV19 and TRBJ1-3; D might be TRBD1 (5 bases). CDR3 nucleotides: TGTGCCAGTAGTTGGGGCGCTGGAAACACCATATATTTT. Translation gives CASSWGAGNTIYF.